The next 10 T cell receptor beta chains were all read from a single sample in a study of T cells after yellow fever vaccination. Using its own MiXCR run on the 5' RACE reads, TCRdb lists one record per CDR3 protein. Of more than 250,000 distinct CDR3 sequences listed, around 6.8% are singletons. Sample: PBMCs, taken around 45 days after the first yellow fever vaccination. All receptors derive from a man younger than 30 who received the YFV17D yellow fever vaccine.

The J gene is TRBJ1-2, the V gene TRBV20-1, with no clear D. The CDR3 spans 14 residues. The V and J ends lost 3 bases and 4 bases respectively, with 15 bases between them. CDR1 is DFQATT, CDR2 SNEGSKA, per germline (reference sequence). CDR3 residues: CSARRPDRGYGYTF. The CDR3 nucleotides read TGCAGTGCTAGGAGGCCGGATCGGGGCTATGGCTACACCTTC.

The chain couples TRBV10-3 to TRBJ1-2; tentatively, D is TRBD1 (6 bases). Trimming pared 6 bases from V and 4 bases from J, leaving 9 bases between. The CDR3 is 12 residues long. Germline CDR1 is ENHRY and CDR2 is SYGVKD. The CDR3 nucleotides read TGTGCCATCAGCTCGGACAGCTATGGCTACACCTTC. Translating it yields CAISSDSYGYTF.

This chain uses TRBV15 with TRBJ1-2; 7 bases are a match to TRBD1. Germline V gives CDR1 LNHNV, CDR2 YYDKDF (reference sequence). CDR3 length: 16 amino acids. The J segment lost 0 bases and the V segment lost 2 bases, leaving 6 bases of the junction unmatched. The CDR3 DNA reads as TGTGCCACCAGCAGAAGGACAGGAGCCGCTAACTATGGCTACACCTTC. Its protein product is CATSRRTGAANYGYTF.

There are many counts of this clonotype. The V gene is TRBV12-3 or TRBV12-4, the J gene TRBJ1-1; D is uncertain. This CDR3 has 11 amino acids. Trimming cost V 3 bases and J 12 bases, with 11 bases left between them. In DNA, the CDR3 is TGTGCCAGCAGTTTCGGGCATTCGTCTTTCTTT. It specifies CASSFGHSSFF.

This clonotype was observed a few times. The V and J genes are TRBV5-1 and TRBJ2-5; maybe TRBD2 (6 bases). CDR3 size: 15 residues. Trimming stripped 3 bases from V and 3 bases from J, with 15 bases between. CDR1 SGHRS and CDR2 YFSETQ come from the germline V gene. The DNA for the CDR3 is TGCGCCAGCAGCTCGGGCGGGGAAGACGAAGAGACCCAGTACTTC. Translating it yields CASSSGGEDEETQYF. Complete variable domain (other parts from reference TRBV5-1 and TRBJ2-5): KAGVTQTPRYLIKTRGQQVTLSCSPISGHRSVSWYQQTPGQGLQFLFEYFSETQRNKGNFPGRFSGRQFSNSRSEMNVSTLELGDSALYLCASSSGGEDEETQYFGPGTRLLVL.

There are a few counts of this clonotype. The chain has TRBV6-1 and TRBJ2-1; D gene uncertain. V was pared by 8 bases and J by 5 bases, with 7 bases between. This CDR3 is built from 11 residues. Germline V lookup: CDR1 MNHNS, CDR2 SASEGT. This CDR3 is CASGVNNEQFF. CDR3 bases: TGTGCCAGCGGGGTAAACAATGAGCAGTTCTTC.

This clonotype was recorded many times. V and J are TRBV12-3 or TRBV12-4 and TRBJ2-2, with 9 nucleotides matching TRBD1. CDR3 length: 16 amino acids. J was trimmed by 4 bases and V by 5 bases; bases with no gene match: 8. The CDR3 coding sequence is TGTGCCAGCAGTCCCCCGAGACAGGGGGGCACCGGGGAGCTGTTTTTT. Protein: CASSPPRQGGTGELFF.

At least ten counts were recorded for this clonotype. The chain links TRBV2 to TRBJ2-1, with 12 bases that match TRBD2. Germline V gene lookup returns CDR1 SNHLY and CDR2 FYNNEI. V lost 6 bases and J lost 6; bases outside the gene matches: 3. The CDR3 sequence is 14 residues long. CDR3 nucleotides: TGTGCCAGCAGCGGACTAGCGGGGTCCAATGAGCAGTTCTTC. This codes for CASSGLAGSNEQFF.

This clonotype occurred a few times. CDR3: CASRTGDYEQYF. CDR3 nucleotide sequence: TGCGCCAGCAGGACGGGAGACTACGAGCAGTACTTC. The genes are TRBV10-1 and TRBJ2-7; the D gene is possibly TRBD2 (6 bases). The CDR3 contains 12 residues. Germline V gene sequence: CDR1 WNHNN, CDR2 SYGVQD (reference sequence). With 6 bases removed from V and 3 bases from J, the gap between germline ends came to 9 bases.

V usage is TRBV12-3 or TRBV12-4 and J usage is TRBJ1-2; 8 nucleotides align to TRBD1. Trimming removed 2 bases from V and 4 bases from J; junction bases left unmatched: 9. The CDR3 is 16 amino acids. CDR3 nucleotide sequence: TGTGCCAGCAGTTTACGTAACAGGGGGGTTGGCTATGGCTACACCTTC. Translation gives CASSLRNRGVGYGYTF.